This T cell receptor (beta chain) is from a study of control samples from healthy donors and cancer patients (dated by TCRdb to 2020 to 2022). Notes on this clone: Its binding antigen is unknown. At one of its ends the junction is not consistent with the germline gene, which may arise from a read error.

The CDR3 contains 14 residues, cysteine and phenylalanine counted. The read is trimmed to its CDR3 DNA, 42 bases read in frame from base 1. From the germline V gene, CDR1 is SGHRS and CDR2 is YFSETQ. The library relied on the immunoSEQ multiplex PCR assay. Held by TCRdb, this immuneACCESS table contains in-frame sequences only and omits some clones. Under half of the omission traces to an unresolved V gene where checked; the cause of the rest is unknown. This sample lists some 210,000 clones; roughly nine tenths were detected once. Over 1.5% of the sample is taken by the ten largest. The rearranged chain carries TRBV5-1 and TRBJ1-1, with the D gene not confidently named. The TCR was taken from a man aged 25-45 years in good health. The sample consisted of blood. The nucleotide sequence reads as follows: TGCGCCAGCAGCTTGCAGGCTATGAACACTGAAGTTTTCTTT. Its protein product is CASSLQAMNTEVFF. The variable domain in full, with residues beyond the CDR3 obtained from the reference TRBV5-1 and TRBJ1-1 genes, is KAGVTQTPRYLIKTRGQQVTLSCSPISGHRSVSWYQQTPGQGLQFLFEYFSETQRNKGNFPGRFSGRQFSNSRSEMNVSTLELGDSALYLCASSLQAMNTEVFFGQGTRLTVV.